This TCR beta chain was sequenced for a study of T cells in Graves' hyperthyroidism and ophthalmopathy (dated by TCRdb to 2018 to 2020). Study-level background: Peripheral blood was sampled at the time of initial diagnosis, prior to any treatment. To identify distinguishing TCR V-J signatures, a discovery cohort of 90 to 100 patients was used, comprising fewer than 45 with Graves' ophthalmopathy and around 60 with stable Graves' hyperthyroidism. Whether ophthalmopathy could be predicted prospectively was tested in an independent validation cohort made up of 18 to 20 hyperthyroidism patients plus 17 patients who later progressed to ophthalmopathy. The 100 or so discovery patients were randomly split 7:3 into training and test sets. Thyroid tissue and blood T-cell repertoires from about six Graves' hyperthyroidism patients were also compared in the study. After blood sampling, hyperthyroidism patients were treated with methimazole at a starting dose of 30 mg daily, and ophthalmopathy patients were treated with high-dose intravenous methylprednisolone. The paper describes TCR Vbeta CDR3 sequencing of 140 or so peripheral blood samples, made up of some 40 ophthalmopathy patients, approximately 73 hyperthyroidism patients and 17 progressor patients. Results and caveats for the whole study, not just this receptor: No statistical method was used to set the sample size in advance, and investigators knew the group allocation. In validation, progression to ophthalmopathy was predicted by the model with 65% to 71% sensitivity and about 72% specificity, a median of roughly 6.4 months before onset. Most expanded thyroid clonotypes (frequency above 0.001) were also detected in blood, suggesting blood repertoires may reflect thyroid immune responses. A 13 V-J signature model separated ophthalmopathy from stable hyperthyroidism, with around 90% sensitivity and roughly 81% specificity in cross-validation and 80%/75% in testing.

CDR1 is given as SQVTM and CDR2 as ANQGSEA, both from the germline V gene. V is clipped by 0 bases and J by 1 base, and the sequence between their germline boundaries is 7 bases long. Measured from the cysteine to the phenylalanine, the CDR3 is 15 residues long. Just CDR3 DNA is preserved here, 45 bases in frame from base 1. Stable Graves' hyperthyroidism was defined as the absence of progression to ophthalmopathy over 18 months of follow-up. Hyperthyroidism patients were newly diagnosed, had a disease duration of under 2 months, and were aged 18 to 65 years. Any patient with an uncontrolled infection, another autoimmune disease, pregnancy or lactation was excluded. Diagnoses relied on clinical symptoms, serum thyroxine and TRAb, thyroid ultrasound and orbital computed tomography. PBMCs were isolated from approximately 10 ml of fresh peripheral blood by Ficoll-Paque density gradient centrifugation. Trizol reagent was used to extract total RNA, and RNA quality was then checked on an Agilent 2100 Bioanalyzer.

The sample holds a few counts of this clonotype. Which antigen it targets is not known. Base qualities are not recorded, but no much larger clone differs from it by a single base. TCR beta CDR3 regions were amplified from RNA transcripts. The TCR CDR3 was subjected to a first round of RT-PCR using the HTBI primer set and the Qiagen OneStep RT-PCR kit. A second multiplex PCR round built the libraries, followed by size selection and purification. Sequencing of the libraries was done on an Illumina HiSeq2000 using paired-end 100 bp reads. The authors' analysis ran thus. SOAPnuke was used to process the raw data, removing reads that contained adapters or uncalled bases, had a mean Phred below 15, or lacked an exact match to the constant primer or identifier. High-quality paired reads were merged with COPE v1.2.5, and unique nucleotide sequences were defined as clonotypes. MiTCR v1.1 was used to align clonotypes to the IMGT TRBV, TRBD and TRBJ reference segments. Only V-J combinations with frequency above 0.0001, covering roughly 99% of repertoires, were analysed. The TCS score was defined as the ratio of F50 (clonal expansion) to E x V (chaos), calculated using BLOSUM62-based TCRdist between CDR3 peptides within each V-J. Welch's t-statistics and random forest reduced around 550 V-J features to 10 to 15, which were used in a naive Bayes classifier (R e1071). The public reads were reprocessed in TCRdb via fastp at Q25 and MiXCR, keeping in-frame beta chains. Each entry merges the rows of one CDR3 protein and shows their most common DNA and genes. TCRdb's processing, not the study's, gives the V and J calls here. The table for this sample lists hundreds of thousands of distinct CDR3 sequences; over 15% of them were counted only once. The ten largest clones add up to about 18% of the sample.

This sequence originates from a woman between 18 and 29 years old with Graves' hyperthyroidism. Sequenced material: blood. This receptor chain uses TRBV29-1 and TRBJ2-6; a confident D gene designation cannot be given. The nucleotides read TGCAGCGTTGAAGATCCTCTTTCTGGGGCCAACGTCCTGACTTTC. This gives the protein CSVEDPLSGANVLTF.